Presented here are 25 T cell receptor beta chains from one specimen sequenced in a study of PD-L1 blockade in urothelial cancer. Some clones are missing from TCRdb's copy, which holds only in-frame ones; the method was immunoSEQ multiplex PCR. The profile covers 70,000 to 85,000 clones, with 90% appearing a single time and approximately 5% taken by the ten largest. Time point described: pretreatment peripheral blood. Sequencing used PBMCs, obtained around atezolizumab (anti-PD-L1) treatment. Receptors were obtained from a man between 65 and 85 years old with urothelial cancer.

This clone has just one count. This chain joins TRBV28 and TRBJ2-7, with 11 bases fitting TRBD2. The length of the CDR3 is 15 residues. The J segment lost 3 bases and the V segment lost 3 bases, leaving 4 bases of the junction unmatched. Germline CDR1 reads MDHEN; CDR2 reads SYDVKM. For the CDR3, the DNA is TGTGCCAGCAGTTTCTTTAGCGGGAGGGTCTACGAGCAGTACTTC. Its protein product is CASSFFSGRVYEQYF. The complete variable domain, with remaining parts taken from reference TRBV28 and TRBJ2-7, reads DVKVTQSSRYLVKRTGEKVFLECVQDMDHENMFWYRQDPGLGLRLIYFSYDVKMKEKGDIPEGYSVSREKKERFSLILESASTNQTSMYLCASSFFSGRVYEQYFGPGTRLTVT.

This chain connects TRBV5-1 to TRBJ2-3, with 8 bases aligning to TRBD2. Germline V gene data show CDR1 as SGHRS and CDR2 as YFSETQ. This CDR3 contains 16 residues. V shed 0 bases, J shed 2 bases, and the junction held 5 bases outside the gene matches. CDR3 sequence (DNA): TGCGCCAGCAGCTTGGAAGGACTAGCCCCCACAGATACGCAGTATTTT. Residues: CASSLEGLAPTDTQYF.

V gene TRBV10-3 combines with J gene TRBJ2-2; D may be TRBD1 (5 bases). The V gene's germline CDR1 is ENHRY and CDR2 SYGVKD. CDR3 size: 16 residues. The V end was cut by 0 bases, the J end by 3 bases, with 11 bases between. The CDR3 DNA follows: TGTGCCATCAGTGAGTCGCTTGTCAGGGACACCGGGGAGCTGTTTTTT. Translating it yields CAISESLVRDTGELFF.

The CDR3 bases are TGCAGCGTCAGGGACAGGGGGGTCGGTGAGCAGTTCTTC. This encodes CSVRDRGVGEQFF. V usage is TRBV29-1 and J usage is TRBJ2-1; 11 bases are a match to TRBD1. Germline V gene sequence: CDR1 SQVTM, CDR2 ANQGSEA. The CDR3 totals 13 residues. The J segment lost 9 bases and the V segment lost 6 bases, leaving 7 bases of the junction unmatched.

The chain joins TRBV28 to TRBJ2-7; 14 nucleotides line up with TRBD2. The CDR3 runs to 16 residues. Per the germline V gene, CDR1 is MDHEN and CDR2 is SYDVKM. Trimming cost V 6 bases and J 4 bases; bases outside gene matches: 8. For the CDR3, the DNA is TGTGCCAGCAGCAAGAGAGGGACTAGCGGGAGATACGAGCAGTACTTC. Protein product: CASSKRGTSGRYEQYF.

J is TRBJ2-7 and V is TRBV6-5, with 9 bases lining up with TRBD1. V lost 6 bases, J lost 3 bases, and 6 bases stayed unmatched. Germline V gene lookup returns CDR1 MNHEY and CDR2 SVGAGI. This CDR3 comprises 14 residues. CDR3 protein: CASRSGQGNYEQYF. The CDR3 nucleotides are TGTGCCAGCAGATCAGGACAGGGGAACTACGAGCAGTACTTC.

This rearrangement joins TRBV19 to TRBJ1-3; maybe TRBD1 (6 bases). Trimming pared 6 bases from V and 2 bases from J, leaving 17 bases between. Germline V CDR1 and CDR2: LNHDA, SQIVND (reference sequence). The CDR3 runs 16 residues. As DNA, the CDR3 is TGTGCCAGTAGGTACTCCAGGGGTAGTGCTGGAAACACCATATATTTT. Protein: CASRYSRGSAGNTIYF.

The rearrangement links TRBV9 to TRBJ2-3; the match to TRBD2 covers 11 bases. Per the germline V gene, CDR1 is SGDLS and CDR2 is YYNGEE. The J segment lost 6 bases and the V segment lost 3 bases, leaving 15 bases of the junction unmatched. The CDR3 runs to 18 residues. Here the CDR3 reads CASSASQLAGGPRDTQYF. As DNA, the CDR3 is TGTGCCAGCAGCGCGTCTCAGTTAGCGGGAGGGCCTCGGGATACGCAGTATTTT.

The rearrangement uses TRBV2 and TRBJ2-2, with 8 bases fitting TRBD2. This CDR3 region has 17 residues. Per the germline V gene, CDR1 is SNHLY and CDR2 is FYNNEI. V shed 4 bases and J 2 bases; nucleotides not matched to a gene: 9. CDR3 loop: CASSGRAGVSNTGELFF. CDR3 sequence (DNA): TGTGCCAGCAGTGGTCGAGCGGGAGTCTCAAACACCGGGGAGCTGTTTTTT.

The chain is built from TRBV28 and TRBJ2-2; D gene uncertain. Trimming left V 6 bases short and J 6 bases short, with 5 bases between. Germline V lookup: CDR1 MDHEN, CDR2 SYDVKM. This CDR3 comprises 11 residues. CDR3: CASSVPGELFF. In DNA form, the CDR3 reads TGTGCCAGCAGCGTTCCCGGGGAGCTGTTTTTT.

This chain connects TRBV7-6 to TRBJ2-3; possible D gene TRBD2, 7 bases. Per the germline V gene, CDR1 is SGHVS and CDR2 is FNYEAQ. Trimming left V 2 bases short and J 1 base short, with 16 bases between. There are 17 residues in the CDR3. In DNA, the CDR3 is TGTGCCAGCAGCTTACCTTCTGCGGGGGCAGGCACAGATACGCAGTATTTT. Its translation: CASSLPSAGAGTDTQYF.

The V gene is TRBV7-3, the J gene TRBJ2-5; possibly TRBD1 for D (5 bases). This CDR3 is built from 13 residues. Trimming removed 6 bases at V and 2 bases at J, with 10 bases between. CDR1 is SGHTA, CDR2 FQGTGA, per germline. CDR3 sequence (DNA): TGTGCCAGCAGTTTGACAGTGCAAGAGACCCAGTACTTC. Protein product: CASSLTVQETQYF.

The rearrangement links TRBV13 to TRBJ1-4; unclear D gene. Deletions cut 5 bases from V and 8 bases from J, with 18 bases between. The CDR3 contains 15 residues. CDR1 PRHDT and CDR2 FYEKMQ come from the germline V gene (reference sequence). CDR3 protein: CASSIRVMIGEKLFF. The CDR3 coding sequence is TGTGCCAGCAGCATCCGGGTTATGATTGGGGAAAAACTGTTTTTT.

The count of this clone is one. J is TRBJ2-1 and V is TRBV28; D perhaps matches TRBD2 (6 bases). The CDR3 consists of 15 residues. Germline lookup yields CDR1 MDHEN and CDR2 SYDVKM. The germline V and J ends were trimmed by 3 bases and 0 bases, with 9 bases remaining between them. The CDR3: CASSFGGSSYNEQFF. For the CDR3, the DNA is TGTGCCAGCAGTTTTGGGGGGAGCTCCTACAATGAGCAGTTCTTC.

The chain couples TRBV5-4 to TRBJ2-2; 9 positions agree with TRBD2. The V gene's germline CDR1 is SGHNT and CDR2 YYREEE (reference sequence). The V gene end was trimmed by 0 bases and the J gene end by 6 bases; junction bases not matched to a gene: 6. This CDR3 is built from 16 residues. Here the CDR3 reads CASSLVAGGPSGELFF. As DNA, the CDR3 is TGTGCCAGCAGCTTGGTTGCGGGAGGGCCGTCCGGGGAGCTGTTTTTT. Supplemented by reference TRBV5-4 and TRBJ2-2, the full variable domain reads ETGVTQSPTHLIKTRGQQVTLRCSSQSGHNTVSWYQQALGQGPQFIFQYYREEENGRGNFPPRFSGLQFPNYSSELNVNALELDDSALYLCASSLVAGGPSGELFFGEGSRLTVL.

This chain uses TRBV6-6 with TRBJ1-3, with TRBD1 matching 9 bases. After removal of 8 bases from V and 0 bases from J, the junction contained 5 bases not matched to a gene. Germline assignment: CDR1 MNHNY and CDR2 SVGAGI (reference sequence). This CDR3 spans 15 amino acids. The CDR3 DNA is TGTGCCAGCGGCGACAGGGGGAACTCTGGAAACACCATATATTTT. Protein product: CASGDRGNSGNTIYF.

The V and J genes are TRBV6-5 and TRBJ1-4; D gene unclear. Germline CDR1 and CDR2: MNHEY and SVGAGI. CDR3 length: 14 amino acids. V was pared by 0 bases and J by 7 bases, with 9 bases between. DNA for the CDR3: TGTGCCAGCAGTTACTCGAACAGCGGTGAAAAACTGTTTTTT. Protein: CASSYSNSGEKLFF.

The table lists this clone with a few counts. The chain joins TRBV15 to TRBJ2-2; 14 positions agree with TRBD2. Germline V gene lookup returns CDR1 LNHNV and CDR2 YYDKDF (reference sequence). The V and J ends lost 2 bases and 3 bases, in that order; junction bases with no gene match: 14. The CDR3 runs to 21 residues. Here the CDR3 DNA reads TGTGCCACCAGCAGACTAACGGCCGGGACTAGCGGGAGAGGCGACACCGGGGAGCTGTTTTTT. Protein product: CATSRLTAGTSGRGDTGELFF.

Notes on this clone: This sample includes further DNA sequences coding for the same CDR3. The rearrangement joins TRBV15 to TRBJ2-7; 10 nucleotides agree with TRBD2. The CDR3 contains 14 residues. Looked up from germline, CDR1 is LNHNV and CDR2 is YYDKDF (reference sequence). With 5 bases clipped from V and 6 bases from J, the junction kept 7 bases outside the gene matches. The CDR3, as DNA: TGTGCCACCAGCGGAATGGGACTAGCGACCGAGCAGTACTTC. Translated: CATSGMGLATEQYF.

The V and J genes are TRBV5-1 and TRBJ2-1; tentatively, D is TRBD2 (6 bases). With 6 bases removed from V and 2 bases from J, the gap between germline ends came to 9 bases. CDR1 is SGHRS and CDR2 is YFSETQ in the germline V gene. CDR3 size: 13 residues. CDR3 sequence (DNA): TGCGCCAGCACGGGACTCCCCTACAATGAGCAGTTCTTC. This codes for CASTGLPYNEQFF.

The CDR3 sequence is CASSRTSGRILNTGELFF. The CDR3 DNA sequence: TGTGCCAGCAGTAGGACTAGCGGGAGGATCCTGAACACCGGGGAGCTGTTTTTT. The chain has TRBV2 and TRBJ2-2, with 14 bases matching TRBD2. J lost 1 base, V lost 5 bases, and 6 bases had no gene match. Germline CDR1 reads SNHLY; CDR2 reads FYNNEI. This CDR3 is 18 amino acids long.

A single count supports this clone. The J gene is TRBJ2-2, the V gene TRBV5-1; 13 nucleotides match TRBD2. The CDR3 totals 17 residues. The V gene's germline CDR1 is SGHRS and CDR2 YFSETQ. Unmatched junction bases numbered 11, after V lost 4 bases and J lost 8 bases. CDR3 in amino acids: CASSPGLAGVSQGELFF. The CDR3 DNA reads as TGCGCCAGCAGCCCCGGACTAGCGGGAGTGAGTCAGGGGGAGCTGTTTTTT. Based on the CDR3 plus reference TRBV5-1 and TRBJ2-2, the full variable domain is KAGVTQTPRYLIKTRGQQVTLSCSPISGHRSVSWYQQTPGQGLQFLFEYFSETQRNKGNFPGRFSGRQFSNSRSEMNVSTLELGDSALYLCASSPGLAGVSQGELFFGEGSRLTVL.

The chain is built from TRBV5-1 and TRBJ2-6; 7 nucleotides align to TRBD1. CDR1 and CDR2 (germline): SGHRS, YFSETQ. The V and J ends lost 3 bases and 0 bases, in that order; junction bases with no gene match: 3. CDR3 length: 16 residues. The CDR3 coding sequence is TGCGCCAGCAGCTCGAACAGGGGCTCTGGGGCCAACGTCCTGACTTTC. It codes for CASSSNRGSGANVLTF.

This chain connects TRBV6-5 to TRBJ2-5; D is perhaps TRBD1 (5 bases). With 6 bases removed from V and 2 bases from J, the gap between germline ends came to 16 bases. Germline assignment: CDR1 MNHEY and CDR2 SVGAGI. This CDR3 spans 15 amino acids. The CDR3 sequence is CASSASWAGQETQYF. CDR3 bases: TGTGCCAGCAGCGCTTCTTGGGCAGGGCAAGAGACCCAGTACTTC.

The chain joins TRBV10-2 to TRBJ2-7; 12 nucleotides agree with TRBD2. The CDR3 has 16 residues. Germline CDR1 and CDR2: WSHSY and SAAADI. Trimming at V came to 7 bases and at J to 7 bases, leaving 14 bases not matched to a gene. CDR3 sequence (DNA): TGCGCCAGCAAGGGGACGAGGGCTAGCGGGAGGGAAGAGCAGTACTTC. As protein: CASKGTRASGREEQYF.